Listed here are 4 T cell receptor beta chains from one sample, sequenced in a study of cytomegalovirus exposure and HLA in healthy donors. PCR was performed using 60 Vbeta and 13 Jbeta primers. TCRdb keeps only in-frame clones here, not all; method: immunoSEQ multiplex PCR. The sample consists of 100,000 to 150,000 clones, 83% of them appearing once. The sequenced material came from PBMCs. These receptors were collected from a woman in her thirties or forties in good health and CMV-seropositive.

The chain joins TRBV4-1 to TRBJ2-1, with a possible D match to TRBD2 (6 bases). V was trimmed by 4 bases and J by 8 bases, leaving 18 bases between them. This CDR3 is 15 amino acids long. CDR1 is MGHRA and CDR2 is YSYEKL in the germline V gene. The CDR3 region has the DNA TGCGCCAGCAGCCCGGGGGACCGCGGGTGGGATGAGCAGTTCTTC. It is translated as CASSPGDRGWDEQFF.

The rearrangement links TRBV28 to TRBJ2-3; possibly TRBD1 for D (6 bases). With 8 bases removed from V and 5 bases from J, the gap between germline ends came to 17 bases. The CDR3 sequence is 14 residues long. The germline gives CDR1 MDHEN, CDR2 SYDVKM. The CDR3 loop is CASRYSAGVDTQYF. In nucleotides, the CDR3 is TGTGCCAGCCGCTACTCGGCAGGGGTAGATACGCAGTATTTT.

V gene TRBV20-1 combines with J gene TRBJ2-7, with D possibly being TRBD2 (6 bases). The ends were cut back, 6 bases at V and 5 bases at J, with 11 bases in the middle. Looked up from germline, CDR1 is DFQATT and CDR2 is SNEGSKA (reference sequence). This CDR3 is 11 amino acids long. CDR3 DNA: TGCAGTGCGAGTCGGGGGAACGAGCAGTACTTC. The encoded protein is CSASRGNEQYF.

V usage is TRBV28 and J usage is TRBJ2-7, with D maybe TRBD1 (5 bases). The germline V gene encodes CDR1 MDHEN and CDR2 SYDVKM. This CDR3 is 13 amino acids long. V was pared by 10 bases and J by 5 bases, with 18 bases between. The CDR3 DNA reads as TGTGCCACCTTCATTACAGGAGACCACGAGCAGTACTTC. It specifies CATFITGDHEQYF.